This T cell receptor (beta chain) was captured in a study of T cells in Graves' hyperthyroidism and ophthalmopathy. RNA transcripts gave rise to amplified TCR beta CDR3 regions. HTBI primers drove first-round RT-PCR of the TCR CDR3. A single record per CDR3 protein comes from TCRdb applying MiXCR to the multiplex PCR reads. The top ten clones hold roughly 40% of a sample with about 290,000 distinct CDR3 sequences, around 19% of them seen once. This CDR3 is 15 amino acids long. In germline, CDR1 is KGHSH, CDR2 LQKENI. V was pared by 0 bases and J by 5 bases, with 14 bases between. This sequence originates from a man over 45 with Graves' ophthalmopathy. The sample consisted of blood. This sequence joins TRBV18 and TRBJ2-7, with D hard to call. The CDR3: CASSPPGPASHEQYF. The CDR3 bases are TGTGCCAGCTCACCACCGGGTCCCGCGTCCCACGAGCAGTACTTC. Looking up the rest from reference TRBV18 and TRBJ2-7 gives the full variable domain: NAGVMQNPRHLVRRRGQEARLRCSPMKGHSHVYWYRQLPEEGLKFMVYLQKENIIDESGMPKERFSAEFPKEGPSILRIQQVVRGDSAAYFCASSPPGPASHEQYFGPGTRLTVT.